The 14 T cell receptor beta chains in this list originate from one sample, sequenced in a study of OX40 agonist ivuxolimab in advanced cancers. The table came from immunoSEQ multiplex PCR; TCRdb's copy has only in-frame clones and leaves some out. This table holds roughly 16,000 clones, around three quarters found once. The starting material was CD4+ or CD8+ T cells sorted from blood, obtained in a trial of the OX40 agonist ivuxolimab. These receptors were taken from an adult with an advanced solid tumor such as melanoma, head and neck, liver or kidney cancer.

The chain joins TRBV6-4 to TRBJ2-1; 7 bases match TRBD2. The CDR3 runs 15 residues. The V gene end was trimmed by 5 bases and the J gene end by 3 bases; junction bases not matched to a gene: 7. Per germline, CDR1 MRHNA and CDR2 SNTAGT. The CDR3: CASSKASGGYNEQFF. The CDR3 region has the DNA TGTGCCAGCAGTAAAGCCTCGGGAGGCTACAATGAGCAGTTCTTC.

This clone was counted a single time. The chain links TRBV7-8 to TRBJ1-5; 8 bases match TRBD1. V lost 5 bases, J lost 5 bases, and 2 bases stayed unmatched. Per germline, CDR1 SGHVS and CDR2 FQNEAQ. This CDR3 has 13 residues. CDR3 in amino acids: CASSPGGYQPQHF. The CDR3, as DNA: TGTGCCAGCAGCCCAGGGGGCTATCAGCCCCAGCATTTT.

This clone has a single count. The rearrangement uses TRBV2 and TRBJ2-2, with D possibly being TRBD1 (5 bases). Germline lookup yields CDR1 SNHLY and CDR2 FYNNEI. The V gene lost 2 bases and the J gene lost 1 base, with 8 bases spanning the gap. The CDR3 is 15 residues long. In nucleotides, the CDR3 is TGTGCCAGCAGTGAAACAGGTCGGAACACCGGGGAGCTGTTTTTT. Its protein product is CASSETGRNTGELFF.

The chain joins TRBV7-9 to TRBJ1-4; possible D gene TRBD1, 6 bases. From germline, CDR1 is SEHNR and CDR2 FQNEAQ (reference sequence). This CDR3 has 13 residues. The V end was cut by 3 bases, the J end by 7 bases, with 9 bases between. The CDR3 region has the DNA TGTGCCAGCAGCTTCCTACAGGGTGAAAAACTGTTTTTT. The encoded protein is CASSFLQGEKLFF.

The chain is built from TRBV6-6 and TRBJ2-7, with 10 bases aligning to TRBD2. Germline V CDR1 and CDR2: MNHNY, SVGAGI (reference sequence). V lost 5 bases and J lost 2; bases outside the gene matches: 6. The CDR3 length is 15 residues. The CDR3 DNA sequence: TGTGCCAGCAGTCCTACTAGCGGGATCGCCTACGAGCAGTACTTC. Amino acid sequence: CASSPTSGIAYEQYF.

J is TRBJ2-1 and V is TRBV9; 9 nucleotides agree with TRBD2. V gave up 2 bases and J gave up 8 bases; unmatched junction bases: 8. There are 15 residues in the CDR3. The germline V gene has CDR1 SGDLS and CDR2 YYNGEE. The CDR3 sequence: CASSVGLARADEQFF. The CDR3 DNA follows: TGTGCCAGCAGCGTTGGACTAGCGCGGGCGGATGAGCAGTTCTTC.

The chain links TRBV5-1 to TRBJ2-7, with a weak D call TRBD1 (6 bases). This CDR3 is built from 12 residues. Trimming removed 7 bases from V and 6 bases from J, with 14 bases in between. Germline lookup yields CDR1 SGHRS and CDR2 YFSETQ. The CDR3 reads CASGTPQGEQYF. The CDR3 coding sequence is TGCGCCAGCGGCACTCCACAGGGCGAGCAGTACTTC.

V gene TRBV5-6 combines with J gene TRBJ2-7; D perhaps matches TRBD1 (5 bases). Germline assignment: CDR1 SGHDT and CDR2 YYEEEE. This CDR3 spans 14 amino acids. The V end lost 2 bases, the J end lost 0 bases, and 9 bases lay between the germline ends. CDR3 protein: CASSFGAHSYEQYF. The CDR3, as DNA: TGTGCCAGCAGCTTTGGGGCACACTCCTACGAGCAGTACTTC.

The chain recombines TRBV4-1 with TRBJ2-3; D uncertain. With 1 base removed from V and 1 base from J, the gap between germline ends came to 9 bases. The CDR3 totals 15 residues. The germline V gene encodes CDR1 MGHRA and CDR2 YSYEKL. The CDR3 spells CASSQGTTGTDTQYF. In DNA, the CDR3 is TGCGCCAGCAGCCAAGGTACGACCGGCACAGATACGCAGTATTTT.

The genes are TRBV6-4 and TRBJ2-3, with D perhaps TRBD1 or TRBD2 (6 bases each). CDR1 MRHNA and CDR2 SNTAGT come from the germline V gene. The V end was cut by 0 bases, the J end by 6 bases, with 10 bases between. The CDR3 consists of 14 residues. DNA of the CDR3: TGTGCCAGCAGTGACTCGTGGGGGGCGGATACGCAGTATTTT. This translates into CASSDSWGADTQYF.

The V and J genes are TRBV6-4 and TRBJ2-3; tentative D call: TRBD2 (5 bases). V lost 0 bases to trimming and J lost 3 bases, with 13 bases between them. This CDR3 contains 16 residues. CDR1 is MRHNA, CDR2 SNTAGT, per germline. The CDR3 protein is CASSDSGGRGTDTQYF. CDR3 coding DNA: TGTGCCAGCAGTGACTCCGGCGGGCGAGGGACAGATACGCAGTATTTT.

This clone appeared once. The chain carries TRBV27 and TRBJ1-1; weak D call: TRBD1 (5 bases). Trimming left V 8 bases short and J 5 bases short, with 18 bases between. Germline assignment: CDR1 MNHEY and CDR2 SMNVEV (reference sequence). The CDR3 has 14 amino acids. This CDR3 reads CASSDLGPFTEAFF. The CDR3 DNA follows: TGTGCCAGCTCCGACCTGGGGCCGTTTACTGAAGCTTTCTTT.

The table lists this clone with a few counts. The chain combines TRBV7-9 with TRBJ2-7; D possibly uses TRBD1 or TRBD2 (5 bases each). This CDR3 has 12 amino acids. Trimming removed 1 base from V and 6 bases from J, with 7 bases in between. Germline V gene sequence: CDR1 SEHNR, CDR2 FQNEAQ (reference sequence). This CDR3 reads CASSLGGVEQYF. CDR3 in DNA: TGTGCCAGCAGCTTAGGAGGGGTCGAGCAGTACTTC.

The J gene is TRBJ1-1, the V gene TRBV4-3, with D uncertain. The CDR3 spans 15 residues. Trimming cost V 0 bases and J 0 bases, with 8 bases left between them. The germline V gene encodes CDR1 LGHNA and CDR2 YSLEER. The CDR3 nucleotides are TGCGCCAGCAGCCAAGACGTGAGTTTGAACACTGAAGCTTTCTTT. Translated, it gives CASSQDVSLNTEAFF.